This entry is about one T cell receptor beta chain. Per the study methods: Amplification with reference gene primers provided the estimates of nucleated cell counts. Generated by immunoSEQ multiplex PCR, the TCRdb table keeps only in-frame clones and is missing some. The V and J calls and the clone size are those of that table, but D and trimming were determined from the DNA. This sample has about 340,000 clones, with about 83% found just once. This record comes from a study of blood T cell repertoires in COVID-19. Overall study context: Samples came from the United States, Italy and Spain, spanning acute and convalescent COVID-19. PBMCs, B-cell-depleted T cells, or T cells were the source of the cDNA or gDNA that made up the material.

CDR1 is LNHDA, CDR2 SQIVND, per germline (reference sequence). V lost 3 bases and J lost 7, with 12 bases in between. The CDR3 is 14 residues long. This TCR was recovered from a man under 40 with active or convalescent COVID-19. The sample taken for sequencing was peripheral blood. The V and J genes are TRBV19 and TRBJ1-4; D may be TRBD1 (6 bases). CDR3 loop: CASSMTGQSEKLFF. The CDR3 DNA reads TGTGCCAGTAGTATGACTGGACAGTCTGAAAAACTGTTTTTT.